This TCR beta chain was retrieved from a study of neurological immune-mediated disorders. In TCRdb, the 5' RACE reads were re-called with MiXCR into one record per CDR3 protein. The sample holds about 60,000 distinct CDR3 sequences, about 3.5% seen once. This clonotype was recorded many times. Germline lookup yields CDR1 DFQATT and CDR2 SNEGSKA (reference sequence). This CDR3 region has 12 residues. V was trimmed by 0 bases and J by 6 bases, leaving 7 bases between them. The receptor's source is a man in his thirties or forties with multiple sclerosis. Sequenced sample: PBMCs. V usage is TRBV20-1 and J usage is TRBJ2-3; D remains ambiguous. The CDR3 coding sequence is TGCAGTGCTAGAGATGGCAGCGATACGCAGTATTTT. Encoded protein: CSARDGSDTQYF.